A single sample is the source of the 31 T cell receptor beta chains below, sequenced in a study of blood T cell repertoires in COVID-19. Generated by immunoSEQ multiplex PCR, the TCRdb table keeps only in-frame clones and is missing some. The table has about 140,000 clones, around 86% seen once. Sequenced material: peripheral blood. The receptors originated from a human donor in a cohort sampled during active COVID-19.

The genes are TRBV9 and TRBJ2-5; D is possibly TRBD1 (5 bases). Germline V gene sequence: CDR1 SGDLS, CDR2 YYNGEE. V dropped 0 bases and J dropped 1 base, with 10 bases sitting between them. The CDR3 is 15 amino acids. The CDR3 nucleotides are TGTGCCAGCAGCGTAGGTCCGGACACCCAAGAGACCCAGTACTTC. It translates to CASSVGPDTQETQYF.

This clone appeared a few times. The chain links TRBV5-1 to TRBJ2-3, with a weak D call TRBD1 (5 bases). The V and J ends lost 7 bases and 5 bases respectively, with 14 bases between them. Germline V gene data show CDR1 as SGHRS and CDR2 as YFSETQ. The CDR3 has 13 amino acids. The CDR3 DNA sequence: TGCGCCAGCTCTGATCACAGGCGAGATACGCAGTATTTT. It codes for CASSDHRRDTQYF.

The J gene is TRBJ2-7, the V gene TRBV14; a weak D match, TRBD1 (5 bases). Germline values: CDR1 SGHDN, CDR2 FVKESK. The CDR3 has 12 amino acids. Trimming removed 4 bases at V and 3 bases at J, with 7 bases between. The CDR3 reads CASSRQGYEQYF. DNA of the CDR3: TGTGCCAGCAGCCGCCAGGGCTACGAGCAGTACTTC. Based on the CDR3 plus reference TRBV14 and TRBJ2-7, the full variable domain is EAGVTQFPSHSVIEKGQTVTLRCDPISGHDNLYWYRRVMGKEIKFLLHFVKESKQDESGMPNNRFLAERTGGTYSTLKVQPAELEDSGVYFCASSRQGYEQYFGPGTRLTVT.

The chain recombines TRBV7-8 with TRBJ2-2, with 10 bases fitting TRBD2. The CDR3 is 16 amino acids. V trimming: 4 bases; J trimming: 2 bases; junction bases outside the gene matches: 4. CDR1 is SGHVS, CDR2 FQNEAQ, per germline. The CDR3, as DNA: TGTGCCAGCAGCTCCCTAGCGGGAGATAACACCGGGGAGCTGTTTTTT. Its translation is CASSSLAGDNTGELFF.

The CDR3 region is CASVRTGTINYNEQFF. The CDR3 nucleotides are TGTGCCAGCGTAAGGACCGGGACTATTAACTACAATGAGCAGTTCTTC. V usage is TRBV11-2 and J usage is TRBJ2-1; 7 nucleotides match TRBD2. The trim removed 8 bases at V and 3 bases at J, leaving 13 bases unmatched. Germline V gives CDR1 SGHAT, CDR2 FQNNGV. The CDR3 is 16 residues long.

The rearrangement joins TRBV12-3 or TRBV12-4 to TRBJ1-1, with D perhaps TRBD1 (6 bases). Trimming removed 7 bases from V and 5 bases from J, with 14 bases in between. The CDR3 has 13 residues. The CDR3 sequence: CASKTGFGTEAFF. The CDR3 coding sequence is TGTGCCAGCAAAACAGGGTTCGGGACTGAAGCTTTCTTT.

The V gene is TRBV25-1, the J gene TRBJ2-4; D may be TRBD1 (6 bases). Germline CDR1 and CDR2: MGHDK and SYGVNS. The CDR3 has 15 amino acids. The germline V and J ends were trimmed by 5 bases and 8 bases, with 19 bases remaining between them. The CDR3 reads CASSNGGSPRDIQYF. Here the CDR3 DNA reads TGTGCCAGCAGTAATGGGGGCTCCCCTAGGGACATTCAGTACTTC.

The V and J genes are TRBV7-8 and TRBJ1-5, with 8 bases that match TRBD1. The CDR3 consists of 13 residues. J lost 9 bases, V lost 5 bases, and 6 bases had no gene match. Germline CDR1 is SGHVS and CDR2 is FQNEAQ. CDR3 residues: CASSARQGLPQHF. The CDR3 DNA reads as TGTGCCAGCAGCGCAAGACAGGGGTTGCCCCAGCATTTT.

The chain carries TRBV3-1 (or the pseudogene TRBV3-2) and TRBJ1-3; 8 positions agree with TRBD1. Per germline, CDR1 LGHDT and CDR2 YNNKEL (reference sequence). This CDR3 spans 15 amino acids. V lost 4 bases to trimming and J lost 0 bases; unmatched junction nucleotides: 2. The CDR3 protein is CASSPTGGSGNTIYF. As DNA, the CDR3 is TGTGCCAGCAGCCCTACAGGGGGCTCTGGAAACACCATATATTTT.

This chain uses TRBV4-2 with TRBJ2-1, with D perhaps TRBD2 (6 bases). The V gene lost 10 bases and the J gene lost 8 bases, with 15 bases spanning the gap. Per germline, CDR1 LGHNA and CDR2 YNFKEQ. This CDR3 is 12 amino acids long. The CDR3 region has the DNA TGTGCCACCGCGAAAGGCGGGGATGAGCAGTTCTTC. Translating gives CATAKGGDEQFF.

This chain connects TRBV3-1 (or the pseudogene TRBV3-2) to TRBJ1-4, with a tentative D call TRBD1 (6 bases). The germline CDR1 and CDR2 sequences are LGHDT and YNNKEL (reference sequence). The length of the CDR3 is 16 residues. V lost 4 bases to trimming and J lost 0 bases, with 12 bases between them. CDR3 bases: TGTGCCAGCAGCCCAGACAGGCCTGCAACTAATGAAAAACTGTTTTTT. This gives the protein CASSPDRPATNEKLFF.

This clone is a singleton in its sample. The V and J genes are TRBV20-1 and TRBJ2-5, with 14 bases that match TRBD2. J lost 1 base, V lost 3 bases, and 7 bases had no gene match. CDR1 and CDR2 from the germline V gene are DFQATT and SNEGSKA (reference sequence). The CDR3 runs to 17 residues. The CDR3 region is CSASPGTSGSTQETQYF. Here the CDR3 DNA reads TGCAGTGCTAGTCCCGGGACTAGCGGGAGCACCCAAGAGACCCAGTACTTC.

The V and J genes are TRBV5-1 and TRBJ2-3, with 9 bases fitting TRBD2. V lost 4 bases and J lost 3; bases outside the gene matches: 3. This CDR3 comprises 14 residues. The germline CDR1 and CDR2 sequences are SGHRS and YFSETQ. CDR3 DNA: TGCGCCAGCAGCCCGAGCGGGGGGACAGATACGCAGTATTTT. Protein: CASSPSGGTDTQYF.

This clone showed up just a few times. The chain combines TRBV6-2 or TRBV6-3 with TRBJ2-2, with 7 positions matching TRBD1. CDR1 is MNHEY, CDR2 SVGEGT, per germline. The J segment lost 7 bases and the V segment lost 4 bases, leaving 6 bases of the junction unmatched. The CDR3 is 14 amino acids. The CDR3 nucleotides are TGTGCCAGCAGTTCCGACAGGGCCAGCGGGGAGCTGTTTTTT. It encodes CASSSDRASGELFF.

The V gene is TRBV3-1 (or the pseudogene TRBV3-2), the J gene TRBJ2-1; 10 nucleotides align to TRBD2. CDR1 is LGHDT, CDR2 YNNKEL, per germline (reference sequence). This CDR3 region has 15 residues. V was clipped by 4 bases and J by 7 bases; unmatched bases: 7. Here the CDR3 DNA reads TGTGCCAGCAGCCCGAGCGGGAGGGCCGCGAATGAGCAGTTCTTC. Encoded protein: CASSPSGRAANEQFF.

The rearrangement joins TRBV27 to TRBJ1-2; 8 bases map to TRBD1. The CDR3 is made up of 13 amino acids. The ends lost 5 bases at V and 8 bases at J; junction bases unmatched: 7. Germline lookup yields CDR1 MNHEY and CDR2 SMNVEV (reference sequence). CDR3 DNA sequence: TGTGCCAGCAGTACGGACAGGGTGGGCGGCTACACCTTC. Amino acid sequence: CASSTDRVGGYTF.

The rearrangement joins TRBV4-2 to TRBJ2-5; D possibly corresponds to TRBD1 (6 bases). The CDR3 length is 15 residues. V dropped 4 bases and J dropped 1 base, with 13 bases sitting between them. CDR1 and CDR2 from the germline V gene are LGHNA and YNFKEQ. The CDR3 DNA reads as TGTGCCAGCAGCCGAGTCCAGGGGATCCAAGAGACCCAGTACTTC. Its translation is CASSRVQGIQETQYF.

This chain joins TRBV12-3 or TRBV12-4 and TRBJ1-1; a weak D match, TRBD1 (6 bases). This CDR3 comprises 13 residues. Deletions cut 5 bases from V and 1 base from J, with 8 bases between. The CDR3 bases are TGTGCCAGCAGTCAGGGGCCGAACACTGAAGCTTTCTTT. Its translation is CASSQGPNTEAFF.

In its sample, this clone was seen once. As DNA, the CDR3 is TGTGCCAGTAGAACAACAGGGGGCGCGCACGAGCAGTACTTC. Amino acids: CASRTTGGAHEQYF. This sequence joins TRBV19 and TRBJ2-7; 9 bases fit TRBD1. The CDR3 loop spans 14 amino acids. The J segment lost 5 bases and the V segment lost 6 bases, leaving 8 bases of the junction unmatched. The germline gives CDR1 LNHDA, CDR2 SQIVND (reference sequence).

The gene calls are TRBV9 and TRBJ2-7; 7 nucleotides match TRBD2. The CDR3 length is 15 residues. The trim removed 0 bases at V and 0 bases at J, leaving 3 bases unmatched. The germline V gene has CDR1 SGDLS and CDR2 YYNGEE. In DNA form, the CDR3 reads TGTGCCAGCAGCGTAGGCGCTAGCGGCTCCTACGAGCAGTACTTC. It yields the protein CASSVGASGSYEQYF.

The chain has TRBV5-1 and TRBJ2-5, with 8 bases identical to TRBD2. There are 18 residues in the CDR3. Germline values: CDR1 SGHRS, CDR2 YFSETQ. V shed 0 bases and J 3 bases; nucleotides not matched to a gene: 13. The CDR3 spells CASSLALTSVGSKETQYF. CDR3 sequence (DNA): TGCGCCAGCAGCTTGGCTCTGACTAGCGTGGGGTCTAAAGAGACCCAGTACTTC.

V usage is TRBV28 and J usage is TRBJ2-2; TRBD1 matches 8 bases. The CDR3 sequence is 15 residues long. Per germline, CDR1 MDHEN and CDR2 SYDVKM. Trimming cost V 1 base and J 4 bases; bases outside gene matches: 2. CDR3 DNA: TGTGCCAGCAGTTTATCGACAGGGGCCACCGGGGAGCTGTTTTTT. Protein: CASSLSTGATGELFF. Filled out from reference TRBV28 and TRBJ2-2, the complete variable domain reads DVKVTQSSRYLVKRTGEKVFLECVQDMDHENMFWYRQDPGLGLRLIYFSYDVKMKEKGDIPEGYSVSREKKERFSLILESASTNQTSMYLCASSLSTGATGELFFGEGSRLTVL.

The chain has TRBV19 and TRBJ1-1; TRBD1 aligns across 7 bases. Looked up from germline, CDR1 is LNHDA and CDR2 is SQIVND (reference sequence). CDR3 length: 14 amino acids. Unmatched junction bases numbered 15, after V lost 7 bases and J lost 10 bases. The CDR3 here is CASITQGGGERAFF. The CDR3 nucleotides read TGTGCCAGTATTACGCAGGGGGGCGGCGAGCGAGCTTTCTTT.

The V gene is TRBV9, the J gene TRBJ2-3, with D tentatively TRBD2 (6 bases). The CDR3 runs to 15 residues. V lost 3 bases and J 0 bases, leaving 11 bases between the germline ends. Germline V gene data show CDR1 as SGDLS and CDR2 as YYNGEE. The CDR3 DNA reads as TGTGCCAGCAGCGGACTAGTCCAAAGCACAGATACGCAGTATTTT. Its translation is CASSGLVQSTDTQYF.

CDR3: CASSVLAESNEQFF. The CDR3 DNA reads as TGTGCCAGCAGCGTCCTAGCGGAAAGCAATGAGCAGTTCTTC. The gene calls are TRBV9 and TRBJ2-1; 7 bases are shared with TRBD2. Looked up from germline, CDR1 is SGDLS and CDR2 is YYNGEE. V lost 2 bases and J lost 6; bases outside the gene matches: 5. The CDR3 sequence is 14 residues long.

CDR3 region: CASSVDGRSYNEQFF. CDR3 in DNA: TGTGCCAGCAGCGTAGACGGGAGGTCCTACAATGAGCAGTTCTTC. The rearrangement joins TRBV9 to TRBJ2-1; 7 bases align to TRBD2. Germline lookup yields CDR1 SGDLS and CDR2 YYNGEE. The length of the CDR3 is 15 residues. Trimming cost V 0 bases and J 1 base; bases outside gene matches: 1.

This clone was seen once. This rearrangement joins TRBV28 to TRBJ1-2, with a possible D match to TRBD1 (5 bases). The CDR3 spans 13 residues. Germline V CDR1 and CDR2: MDHEN, SYDVKM. Trimming stripped 5 bases from V and 1 base from J, with 8 bases between. CDR3 nucleotides: TGTGCCAGCAGTCTGCAGGGTAACTATGGCTACACCTTC. This translates into CASSLQGNYGYTF.

V and J are TRBV28 and TRBJ1-2; D not resolved. V was pared by 4 bases and J by 0 bases, with 12 bases between. The CDR3 is 15 amino acids. Germline assignment: CDR1 MDHEN and CDR2 SYDVKM. This CDR3 reads CASSSQPTANYGYTF. In nucleotides, the CDR3 is TGTGCCAGCAGTTCCCAACCTACCGCTAACTATGGCTACACCTTC.

The chain links TRBV4-2 to TRBJ1-5; TRBD1 agrees at 8 bases. V lost 1 base to trimming and J lost 4 bases; unmatched junction nucleotides: 3. Per the germline V gene, CDR1 is LGHNA and CDR2 is YNFKEQ. The CDR3 sequence is 15 residues long. CDR3 region: CASSQGRQGNQPQHF. The CDR3 nucleotides read TGTGCCAGCAGCCAAGGCCGACAGGGGAATCAGCCCCAGCATTTT.

CDR3: CASSPKFGDSLPYEQYF. The CDR3 nucleotides are TGTGCCAGCAGCCCAAAATTCGGTGACAGCCTTCCCTACGAGCAGTACTTC. V gene TRBV28 combines with J gene TRBJ2-7, with TRBD1 as a possible D gene (5 bases). The CDR3 length is 17 residues. The V gene's germline CDR1 is MDHEN and CDR2 SYDVKM. With 6 bases removed from V and 2 bases from J, the gap between germline ends came to 23 bases.

This sequence joins TRBV5-6 and TRBJ1-1; D is ambiguous. Per the germline V gene, CDR1 is SGHDT and CDR2 is YYEEEE. The V end was cut by 4 bases, the J end by 1 base, with 8 bases between. CDR3 length: 13 amino acids. The CDR3 DNA follows: TGTGCCAGCAGCCGCGATTGGAACACTGAAGCTTTCTTT. As protein: CASSRDWNTEAFF.